This TCR beta chain derives from a study of CD8+CD57+ T cells in acquired aplastic anemia. To note about this clonotype: At one of its ends the junction is not consistent with the germline gene, which may arise from a read error.

The use of genomic DNA as template underpinned the TCR beta VDJ and CDR3 profiling. TCRdb redid the calling of the reads with MiXCR, one entry per CDR3 protein. The sample records 65,000 to 85,000 distinct CDR3 sequences, 54% being singletons. Germline V lookup: CDR1 SGHVS, CDR2 FQNEAQ. CDR3 length: 15 amino acids. Sequencing used sorted CD4+, CD8+, or CD8+CD57+ T cells (not recorded which) from PBMCs. V and J are TRBV7-8 and TRBJ2-7, with D maybe TRBD1 (7 bases). This receptor was identified in a human donor in good health, serving as a control. CDR3 sequence reads: CAGSPRSGQAGGQYF. The DNA for the CDR3 is TGTGCCGGCAGTCCCCGATCCGGACAGGCCGGGGGGCAGTACTTC.